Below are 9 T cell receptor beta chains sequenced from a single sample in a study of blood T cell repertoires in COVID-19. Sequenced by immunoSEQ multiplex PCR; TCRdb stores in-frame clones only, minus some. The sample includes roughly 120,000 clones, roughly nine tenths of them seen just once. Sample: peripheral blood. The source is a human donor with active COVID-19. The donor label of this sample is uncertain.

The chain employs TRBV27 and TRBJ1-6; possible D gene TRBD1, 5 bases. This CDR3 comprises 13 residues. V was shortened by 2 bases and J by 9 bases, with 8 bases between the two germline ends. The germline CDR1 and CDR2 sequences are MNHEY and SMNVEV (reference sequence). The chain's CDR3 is CASSLMGGSPLHF. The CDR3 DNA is TGTGCCAGCAGTTTAATGGGGGGTTCACCCCTCCACTTT.

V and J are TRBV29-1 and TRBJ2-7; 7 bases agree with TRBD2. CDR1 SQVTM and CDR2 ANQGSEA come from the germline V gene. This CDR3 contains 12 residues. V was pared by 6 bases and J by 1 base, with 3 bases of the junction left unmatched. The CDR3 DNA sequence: TGCAGCGTAGGGGAGGGGTCCTACGAGCAGTACTTC. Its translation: CSVGEGSYEQYF.

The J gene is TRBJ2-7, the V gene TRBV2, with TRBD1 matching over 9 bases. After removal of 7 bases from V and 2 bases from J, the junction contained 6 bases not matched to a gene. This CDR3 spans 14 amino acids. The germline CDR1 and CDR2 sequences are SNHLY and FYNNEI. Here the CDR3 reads CASITGGAAYEQYF. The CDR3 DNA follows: TGTGCCAGCATTACAGGGGGCGCCGCCTACGAGCAGTACTTC.

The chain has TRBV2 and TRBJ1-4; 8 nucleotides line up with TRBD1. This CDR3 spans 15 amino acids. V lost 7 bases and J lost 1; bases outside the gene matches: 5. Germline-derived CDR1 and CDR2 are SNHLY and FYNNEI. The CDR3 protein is CASNGQGGTNEKLFF. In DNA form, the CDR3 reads TGTGCCAGCAACGGACAGGGAGGAACTAATGAAAAACTGTTTTTT.

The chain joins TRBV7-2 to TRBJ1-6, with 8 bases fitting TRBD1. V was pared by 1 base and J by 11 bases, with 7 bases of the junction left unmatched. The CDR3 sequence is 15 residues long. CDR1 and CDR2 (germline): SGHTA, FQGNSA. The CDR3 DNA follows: TGTGCCAGCAGCTTAGGTGGGACAGGCGAGGCACCCCTCCACTTT. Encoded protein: CASSLGGTGEAPLHF.

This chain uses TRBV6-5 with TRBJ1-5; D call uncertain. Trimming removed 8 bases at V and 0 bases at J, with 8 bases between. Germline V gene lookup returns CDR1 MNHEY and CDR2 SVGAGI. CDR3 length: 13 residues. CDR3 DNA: TGTGCCAGCGGAGGAGATAGCAATCAGCCCCAGCATTTT. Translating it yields CASGGDSNQPQHF.

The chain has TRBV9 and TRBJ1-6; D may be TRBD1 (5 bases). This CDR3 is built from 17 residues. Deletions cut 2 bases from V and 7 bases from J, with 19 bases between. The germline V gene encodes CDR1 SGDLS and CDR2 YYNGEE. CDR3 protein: CASSVGLRQGGNSPLHF. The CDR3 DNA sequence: TGTGCCAGCAGCGTCGGGCTCCGGCAGGGAGGAAATTCACCCCTCCACTTT.

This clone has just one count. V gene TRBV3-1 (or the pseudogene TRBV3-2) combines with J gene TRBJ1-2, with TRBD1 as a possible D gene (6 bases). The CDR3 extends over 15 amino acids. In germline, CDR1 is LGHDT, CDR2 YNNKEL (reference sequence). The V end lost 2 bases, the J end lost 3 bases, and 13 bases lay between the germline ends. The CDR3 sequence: CASSQNHAGDYGYTF. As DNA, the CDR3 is TGTGCCAGCAGCCAAAACCACGCAGGGGACTATGGCTACACCTTC.

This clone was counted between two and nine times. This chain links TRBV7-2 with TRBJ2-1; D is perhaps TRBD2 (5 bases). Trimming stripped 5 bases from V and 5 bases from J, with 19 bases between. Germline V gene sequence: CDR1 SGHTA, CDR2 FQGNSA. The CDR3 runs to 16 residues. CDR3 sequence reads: CASSPKIASWDNEQFF. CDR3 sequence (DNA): TGTGCCAGCAGCCCGAAAATTGCTAGCTGGGACAATGAGCAGTTCTTC.